Presented here are 26 T cell receptor beta chains from one specimen sequenced in a study of cytomegalovirus exposure and HLA in healthy donors. With 60 Vbeta and 13 Jbeta primers, the PCR was carried out. Assay: immunoSEQ multiplex PCR; the TCRdb copy retains only in-frame clones and omits some. The table shows 150,000 to 200,000 clones, with 75% to 85% occurring only once. Sequences were obtained from PBMCs. The receptors stem from a woman in her 50s in good health and CMV-seronegative.

This clone was counted between two and nine times. The chain combines TRBV11-1 with TRBJ1-4; TRBD1 aligns across 9 bases. The CDR3 is made up of 14 amino acids. J gave up 8 bases and V 4 bases, and 5 bases lay outside the gene matches. Germline assignment: CDR1 SGHAT and CDR2 FQDESV (reference sequence). CDR3 DNA sequence: TGTGCCAGCAGCTCGACAGGGGGGAACGAAAAACTGTTTTTT. Amino acid sequence: CASSSTGGNEKLFF.

The chain is built from TRBV7-2 and TRBJ1-6; D unclear. The germline V and J ends were trimmed by 7 bases and 7 bases, with 14 bases remaining between them. CDR1 is SGHTA and CDR2 is FQGNSA in the germline V gene. The CDR3 spans 14 residues. The CDR3 DNA reads as TGTGCCAGCAATCCACCGGGAGCGAATTCACCCCTCCACTTT. Translating gives CASNPPGANSPLHF.

The chain has TRBV7-9 and TRBJ1-1; D remains ambiguous. Germline V lookup: CDR1 SEHNR, CDR2 FQNEAQ (reference sequence). The CDR3 is 15 amino acids. Deletions cut 1 base from V and 5 bases from J, with 14 bases between. The CDR3, as DNA: TGTGCCAGCAGCTTAGTTTCGGGCACGGGGACTGAAGCTTTCTTT. Its protein product is CASSLVSGTGTEAFF.

The chain has TRBV7-2 and TRBJ1-3; possibly TRBD1 for D (5 bases). Trimming shortened V by 5 bases and J by 6 bases, and 17 bases separated the two germline ends. CDR1 and CDR2 from the germline V gene are SGHTA and FQGNSA. CDR3 size: 15 residues. CDR3: CASSPTPGGVNTIYF. CDR3 nucleotides: TGTGCCAGCAGCCCTACCCCGGGGGGTGTAAACACCATATATTTT. Full variable domain (missing parts from reference TRBV7-2 and TRBJ1-3): GAGVSQSPSNKVTEKGKDVELRCDPISGHTALYWYRQSLGQGLEFLIYFQGNSAPDKSGLPSDRFSAERTGGSVSTLTIQRTQQEDSAVYLCASSPTPGGVNTIYFGEGSWLTVV.

This clone appeared a single time. An end of the junction differs from the germline gene, which may be a read error. The V and J genes are TRBV7-9 and TRBJ2-7; 15 bases agree with TRBD2. Germline V gene lookup returns CDR1 SEHNR and CDR2 FQNEAQ (reference sequence). This CDR3 has 19 amino acids. CDR3 bases: TGTTCCAGCAGCTTAATCCTCGGACTAGCGGGAGGGGAGCCTTACGAGCAGTACTTC. As protein: CSSSLILGLAGGEPYEQYF.

The chain carries TRBV10-3 and TRBJ2-7, with a tentative D call TRBD1 (5 bases). The CDR3 runs 13 residues. Germline CDR1 ENHRY, CDR2 SYGVKD. Trimming shortened V by 11 bases and J by 0 bases, and 14 bases separated the two germline ends. CDR3 nucleotide sequence: TGTGCCGCCACTTCTGACAGCTCCTACGAGCAGTACTTC. It is translated as CAATSDSSYEQYF.

The V and J genes are TRBV5-4 and TRBJ2-7; TRBD2 might be the D (7 bases). This CDR3 has 16 residues. Trimming left V 6 bases short and J 2 bases short, with 21 bases between. Looked up from germline, CDR1 is SGHNT and CDR2 is YYREEE (reference sequence). The DNA for the CDR3 is TGTGCCAGCAACGTTGACGGCGGGGGCCTCCCCTACGAGCAGTACTTC. Its protein product is CASNVDGGGLPYEQYF. The variable domain in full, with the rest retrieved from reference TRBV5-4 and TRBJ2-7, is ETGVTQSPTHLIKTRGQQVTLRCSSQSGHNTVSWYQQALGQGPQFIFQYYREEENGRGNFPPRFSGLQFPNYSSELNVNALELDDSALYLCASNVDGGGLPYEQYFGPGTRLTVT.

This chain joins TRBV7-3 and TRBJ1-1; 7 bases line up with TRBD1. This CDR3 contains 14 residues. Per germline, CDR1 SGHTA and CDR2 FQGTGA. V lost 5 bases and J lost 1; bases outside the gene matches: 4. The CDR3, as DNA: TGTGCCAGCAGCCCCGGACAGGCGAACACTGAAGCTTTCTTT. It yields the protein CASSPGQANTEAFF.

To note about this clone: The junction shows a germline mismatch at one end, possibly a read error. Other DNA sequences in this sample translate to the same CDR3. The gene calls are TRBV7-9 and TRBJ1-5; TRBD1 agrees at 7 bases. This CDR3 has 14 amino acids. Germline CDR1 SEHNR, CDR2 FQNEAQ (reference sequence). The CDR3 sequence is CASSLDRGNQPQHF. CDR3 DNA sequence: TGTGCCAGCAGCTTAGACAGGGGCAATCAACCCCAGCATTTT.

This clone was counted a single time. The chain carries TRBV27 and TRBJ1-2; D gene uncertain. Trimming removed 0 bases from V and 7 bases from J, with 15 bases in between. The CDR3 length is 15 residues. The V gene's germline CDR1 is MNHEY and CDR2 SMNVEV (reference sequence). The CDR3 nucleotides are TGTGCCAGCAGTTTATCTCACCCCGGGATGGGTGGCTACACCTTC. Protein sequence: CASSLSHPGMGGYTF.

The gene calls are TRBV5-1 and TRBJ2-5; weak D call: TRBD2 (5 bases). Judging by the DNA end, TRBJ2-7 fits better; the J call may be wrong. The CDR3 is 14 amino acids. Germline CDR1 is SGHRS and CDR2 is YFSETQ. CDR3 nucleotide sequence: TGCGCCAGCAGCTTGGAATCCGGGGACTACGAGCAGTACTTC. Residues: CASSLESGDYEQYF.

The gene calls are TRBV19 and TRBJ1-1; D possibly corresponds to TRBD1 (6 bases). The V end lost 3 bases, the J end lost 7 bases, and 12 bases lay between the germline ends. The length of the CDR3 is 13 residues. CDR1 is LNHDA and CDR2 is SQIVND in the germline V gene (reference sequence). CDR3 DNA: TGTGCCAGTAGTATCGGGACAACAAATGAAGCTTTCTTT. Translated, it gives CASSIGTTNEAFF.

The CDR3 DNA reads as TGTGCCAGCAGTCGGGACAGGGGGCAAGACACCATATATTTT. As protein: CASSRDRGQDTIYF. The chain joins TRBV6-4 to TRBJ1-3; 12 bases line up with TRBD1. This CDR3 spans 14 amino acids. Germline V gene sequence: CDR1 MRHNA, CDR2 SNTAGT. With V trimmed by 5 bases and J by 8 bases, 4 bases remained unmatched.

V usage is TRBV10-2 and J usage is TRBJ1-5; 8 bases are a match to TRBD1. V dropped 11 bases and J dropped 0; count of bases not matched to a gene: 9. The CDR3 is 15 residues long. Germline CDR1 is WSHSY and CDR2 is SAAADI. This chain's CDR3 is CAAGQGPYSNQPQHF. In nucleotides, the CDR3 is TGCGCCGCCGGACAGGGACCATATAGCAATCAGCCCCAGCATTTT.

This clone appeared a few times. This chain links TRBV15 with TRBJ1-2; D call uncertain. This CDR3 has 15 amino acids. The V end was cut by 1 base, the J end by 4 bases, with 13 bases between. Germline CDR1 LNHNV, CDR2 YYDKDF (reference sequence). CDR3 DNA sequence: TGTGCCACCAGCAGAGGAGGTGTCGGAAGCTATGGCTACACCTTC. As protein: CATSRGGVGSYGYTF.

This chain joins TRBV10-3 and TRBJ2-3, with 9 bases aligning to TRBD1. The CDR3 has 16 amino acids. J was trimmed by 2 bases and V by 2 bases; bases with no gene match: 5. Germline CDR1 reads ENHRY; CDR2 reads SYGVKD. As DNA, the CDR3 is TGTGCCATCAGTGAGACCGGGACAGGGATCACAGATACGCAGTATTTT. Its protein is CAISETGTGITDTQYF.

This clone has a handful of counts. The chain couples TRBV5-1 to TRBJ2-1, with D perhaps matching TRBD1 (5 bases). The V end was cut by 1 base, the J end by 2 bases, with 10 bases between. This CDR3 is built from 15 residues. Germline V gives CDR1 SGHRS, CDR2 YFSETQ. The CDR3 coding sequence is TGCGCCAGCAGCTTGTTAGCAGGGACCTACAATGAGCAGTTCTTC. Amino acid sequence: CASSLLAGTYNEQFF. Drawing the rest from reference TRBV5-1 and TRBJ2-1, the complete variable domain is KAGVTQTPRYLIKTRGQQVTLSCSPISGHRSVSWYQQTPGQGLQFLFEYFSETQRNKGNFPGRFSGRQFSNSRSEMNVSTLELGDSALYLCASSLLAGTYNEQFFGPGTRLTVL.

CDR3 nucleotide sequence: TGTGCCAGCAGTTACTCGGACAGGGGGCTGAACACCATATATTTT. Translation gives CASSYSDRGLNTIYF. The gene calls are TRBV6-6 and TRBJ1-3; 11 bases are a match to TRBD1. The CDR3 has 15 amino acids. Germline V gives CDR1 MNHNY, CDR2 SVGAGI (reference sequence). V was pared by 0 bases and J by 7 bases, with 2 bases of the junction left unmatched.

The V gene is TRBV9, the J gene TRBJ2-1; no clear D. Trimming stripped 2 bases from V and 0 bases from J, with 9 bases between. CDR1 and CDR2 from the germline V gene are SGDLS and YYNGEE. The CDR3 loop spans 15 amino acids. CDR3 nucleotide sequence: TGTGCCAGCAGCGTTAGTGATAGCTCCTACAATGAGCAGTTCTTC. Translation: CASSVSDSSYNEQFF. Full variable domain (remainder filled in from reference TRBV9 and TRBJ2-1): DSGVTQTPKHLITATGQRVTLRCSPRSGDLSVYWYQQSLDQGLQFLIQYYNGEERAKGNILERFSAQQFPDLHSELNLSSLELGDSALYFCASSVSDSSYNEQFFGPGTRLTVL.

This clone came up once. CDR3 amino acids: CASSSILSGTGELFF. CDR3 nucleotide sequence: TGTGCCAGCAGTTCTATCTTGTCGGGCACCGGGGAGCTGTTTTTT. The chain links TRBV28 to TRBJ2-2; D is unresolved. This CDR3 spans 15 amino acids. With 4 bases removed from V and 4 bases from J, the gap between germline ends came to 13 bases. Germline V gene sequence: CDR1 MDHEN, CDR2 SYDVKM.

The chain is built from TRBV29-1 and TRBJ1-2; D gene unclear. Trimming cost V 3 bases and J 2 bases, with 7 bases left between them. The germline V gene has CDR1 SQVTM and CDR2 ANQGSEA. The CDR3 has 12 residues. CDR3 sequence reads: CSVDSQNYGYTF. CDR3 DNA sequence: TGCAGCGTTGACAGTCAGAACTATGGCTACACCTTC.

The chain links TRBV5-1 to TRBJ1-4; unclear D gene. Deletions cut 1 base from V and 2 bases from J, with 12 bases between. The CDR3 has 16 residues. Germline-derived CDR1 and CDR2 are SGHRS and YFSETQ. The CDR3 DNA is TGCGCCAGCAGCTTGAATTCGAGGGCCACTAATGAAAAACTGTTTTTT. Translated, it gives CASSLNSRATNEKLFF. Based on the CDR3 plus reference TRBV5-1 and TRBJ1-4, the full variable domain is KAGVTQTPRYLIKTRGQQVTLSCSPISGHRSVSWYQQTPGQGLQFLFEYFSETQRNKGNFPGRFSGRQFSNSRSEMNVSTLELGDSALYLCASSLNSRATNEKLFFGSGTQLSVL.

This chain joins TRBV4-2 and TRBJ2-1; D is uncertain. This CDR3 comprises 12 residues. Trimming removed 0 bases at V and 9 bases at J, with 6 bases between. From germline, CDR1 is LGHNA and CDR2 YNFKEQ. The CDR3 DNA reads as TGTGCCAGCAGCCAAGATCTCGGTGAGCAGTTCTTC. Amino acids: CASSQDLGEQFF.

The gene calls are TRBV4-1 and TRBJ1-2, with 7 bases fitting TRBD1. V shed 3 bases and J 7 bases; nucleotides not matched to a gene: 14. The length of the CDR3 is 16 residues. Germline V gene data show CDR1 as MGHRA and CDR2 as YSYEKL. The CDR3 DNA sequence: TGCGCCAGCAGCCACCTCCCGACAGGGCCTCACGGTGGCTACACCTTC. This encodes CASSHLPTGPHGGYTF.

The CDR3 protein is CASEGTGFQPQHF. The CDR3 DNA follows: TGTGCCAGCGAGGGGACAGGGTTTCAGCCCCAGCATTTT. The chain joins TRBV6-1 to TRBJ1-5; TRBD1 agrees at 9 bases. This CDR3 is 13 amino acids long. With 8 bases clipped from V and 6 bases from J, the junction kept 5 bases outside the gene matches. From germline, CDR1 is MNHNS and CDR2 SASEGT.

This clone was observed a few times. The rearrangement links TRBV7-8 to TRBJ1-2, with unresolved D. Per germline, CDR1 SGHVS and CDR2 FQNEAQ. This CDR3 region has 13 residues. V dropped 1 base and J dropped 3 bases, with 6 bases sitting between them. CDR3 coding DNA: TGTGCCAGCAGCTTAGACAGCTACTATGGCTACACCTTC. It codes for CASSLDSYYGYTF.